This T cell receptor (beta chain) was identified during a study of T cell responses to AZD1222 COVID-19 vaccine. Findings of the study overall: Repertoires were obtained solely post-peak T cell response. The donor cohort was predominantly white British with a female majority, and clonal diversity may have been underestimated. Spike-specific TCRs gained breadth and depth after people received two AZD1222 doses.

The CDR3 covers 18 residues. Trimming at V came to 4 bases and at J to 5 bases, leaving 15 bases not matched to a gene. The germline CDR1 and CDR2 sequences are SGHRS and YFSETQ. TCRdb's table, derived via immunoSEQ multiplex PCR, lists solely in-frame clones and lacks some. The sample records around 150,000 clones, around 90% being singletons. Worth noting for this clone: What it binds is unknown.

The chain joins TRBV5-1 to TRBJ2-2; 9 bases agree with TRBD1. This clonotype was sampled from an adult in good health. Sequencing used peripheral blood, obtained on day 0 of AZD1222 vaccination. The CDR3 DNA sequence: TGCGCCAGCAGCACAAAATTAACCCGGGACAGGGCGACCGGGGAGCTGTTTTTT. Protein: CASSTKLTRDRATGELFF.